This T cell receptor (beta chain) was obtained from a study of T-cell reconstitution after alpha-beta-depleted transplantation in children. The study, taken as a whole, reports: Fresh T-cell production supplied most of the T-cell counts and diversity seen one year after transplant. Several hundred rapidly expanded clones from non-depleted graft cells reportedly supplied alpha-beta T cells about two months post-transplant. Some patients showed high day-60 TCRbeta diversity, which derived from surviving recipient T cells and thymic progenitors.

With 6 bases removed from V and 4 bases from J, the gap between germline ends came to 15 bases. The germline gives CDR1 DFQATT, CDR2 SNEGSKA (reference sequence). The CDR3 spans 13 residues. For this clonotype: Its antigen remains unknown.

Unique molecular identifiers were built into the TCRbeta library. Using its own MiXCR run on the PCR reads, TCRdb lists one record per CDR3 protein. Of hundreds of thousands of distinct CDR3 sequences in the sample, around 13% are singletons; the top ten hold 2.2%. The material sequenced was PBMCs, mostly from graft donor cells, taken 360 days after TCRalphabeta/CD19-depleted stem cell transplant. This sequence joins TRBV20-1 and TRBJ1-1; D gene ambiguous. This clonotype was sampled from a male patient aged 5 to 17 who had a stem cell transplant for acute myeloid leukemia, so the T cells may come from the graft donor. The CDR3 region is CSAPSSTGTEAFF. CDR3 coding DNA: TGCAGTGCCCCGAGCTCGACGGGCACTGAAGCTTTCTTT.